This T cell receptor beta chain was sequenced during a study of blood T cell repertoires in COVID-19. Study as a whole: In each case, the material was cDNA or gDNA derived from T cells, B-cell-depleted T cells, or PBMCs.

Original methodology: Reference gene primers were amplified, and this amplification served to estimate nucleated cell counts. The data were produced by immunoSEQ multiplex PCR, yet TCRdb's version contains in-frame clones alone and is incomplete. D and trimming were read from the DNA, whereas the V and J calls and clone size are those reported in that table. Of approximately 250,000 clones detected, approximately 88% appear once; the ten largest clones hold 1.2%. Those enrolled, adults aged about 18 to 89 years, came from about 24 US areas. Participants' reported clinical history set cohort assignment. Between the trimmed V and J ends, which lost 4 bases and 6 bases, there was a span of 16 bases. Per germline, CDR1 LNHDA and CDR2 SQIVND (reference sequence). The CDR3 loop spans 16 amino acids.

The chain employs TRBV19 and TRBJ1-6; D not resolved. Sequencing input: PBMCs or T cells enriched from blood (not recorded which). This clonotype was sampled from a woman between 35 and 50 years old with acute COVID-19. The CDR3 sequence: CASSSSGGRPNSPLHF. The CDR3 DNA reads TGTGCCAGTAGTAGCTCCGGCGGGAGGCCTAATTCACCCCTCCACTTT.